The 17 T cell receptor beta chains listed next were all sequenced from one sample in a study of T-cell memory formation after mild COVID-19 (TCRdb year 2021). Libraries were built with 5' RACE. Sequenced on an Illumina NovaSeq 6000. TCRdb took the public reads, trimmed them with fastp at Q25, ran MiXCR for clone calling and kept in-frame beta chains. Every entry covers one CDR3 protein and lists the most common genes and DNA from its rows. Counted in this sample were over 450,000 distinct CDR3 sequences; just over 20% of them appeared once. The top ten clones comprise approximately 12% of the sample. Sequencing was carried out using PBMCs or a T cell subset sorted from them (not recorded which). The receptors originated from an adult woman who had mild COVID-19 (a few samples of this study predate the infection). The sample titles of this study are shuffled in the database, so cell type and time point are left out; the donor was told from shared clones.

In this sample, this clonotype turned up a few times. The genes are TRBV6-5 and TRBJ2-3; no reliable D call. The V and J ends lost 2 bases and 1 base respectively, with 7 bases between them. CDR3 size: 14 residues. Germline V gives CDR1 MNHEY, CDR2 SVGAGI. The CDR3 DNA is TGTGCCAGCAGTTACGGCCGGGGCACAGATACGCAGTATTTT. As protein: CASSYGRGTDTQYF.

The rearrangement links TRBV27 to TRBJ2-7; D remains ambiguous. Looked up from germline, CDR1 is MNHEY and CDR2 is SMNVEV (reference sequence). The CDR3 runs 13 residues. V gave up 5 bases and J gave up 2 bases, with 10 bases separating them. CDR3 sequence (DNA): TGTGCCAGCAGTCCCGGGCCTCCCTACGAGCAGTACTTC. Its protein is CASSPGPPYEQYF.

This clonotype was observed at least ten times. The chain is built from TRBV14 and TRBJ1-1, with no clear D. The CDR3 spans 15 residues. Trimming shortened V by 3 bases and J by 0 bases, and 11 bases separated the two germline ends. Germline V gene sequence: CDR1 SGHDN, CDR2 FVKESK. CDR3 coding DNA: TGTGCCAGCAGCCATCGGACGGCCATGAACACTGAAGCTTTCTTT. Translation: CASSHRTAMNTEAFF.

As DNA, the CDR3 is TGTGCCACCAGTGGAGACGGCAATCAGCCCCAGCATTTT. Protein product: CATSGDGNQPQHF. The chain is built from TRBV24-1 and TRBJ1-5, with unresolved D. Trimming shortened V by 5 bases and J by 2 bases, and 6 bases separated the two germline ends. Germline V gene data show CDR1 as KGHDR and CDR2 as SFDVKD. The CDR3 covers 13 residues.

This rearrangement joins TRBV29-1 to TRBJ1-1; TRBD1 aligns across 7 bases. The CDR3 sequence is 14 residues long. Trimming removed 7 bases from V and 0 bases from J; junction bases left unmatched: 8. Germline V lookup: CDR1 SQVTM, CDR2 ANQGSEA. CDR3 nucleotides: TGCAGCGCCGCGGGAGGGGGCTTGAACACTGAAGCTTTCTTT. Its protein product is CSAAGGGLNTEAFF.

V is TRBV7-9 and J is TRBJ2-7; D is unresolved. V was cut by 6 bases and J by 0 bases, with 15 bases left in between. The V gene's germline CDR1 is SEHNR and CDR2 FQNEAQ (reference sequence). The CDR3 has 15 residues. The CDR3 is CASRPTPSSSYEQYF. The CDR3 coding sequence is TGTGCCAGCAGACCCACCCCTAGTAGCTCCTACGAGCAGTACTTC.

This clonotype was seen only a few times. The V gene is TRBV27, the J gene TRBJ2-7; the D is unclear. This CDR3 has 13 amino acids. V dropped 5 bases and J dropped 0 bases, with 8 bases sitting between them. CDR1 and CDR2 (germline): MNHEY, SMNVEV (reference sequence). The CDR3 protein is CASSPPPSYEQYF. CDR3 bases: TGTGCCAGCAGTCCTCCCCCCTCCTACGAGCAGTACTTC.

This clonotype appeared many times. V and J are TRBV7-8 and TRBJ1-2; 7 bases map to TRBD1. In germline, CDR1 is SGHVS, CDR2 FQNEAQ. The trim removed 5 bases at V and 0 bases at J, leaving 12 bases unmatched. The CDR3 is 17 residues long. The CDR3 sequence is CASSAHRGARANYGYTF. In DNA, the CDR3 is TGTGCCAGCAGCGCCCACAGGGGCGCAAGGGCTAACTATGGCTACACCTTC.

Details on this clonotype: One end of the junction varies from germline; a read error may be responsible. CDR3: CASSAQGGLQETQYF. CDR3 in DNA: TGTGCCTCCTCAGCACAGGGGGGACTCCAAGAGACGCAGTACTTC. The genes are TRBV19 and TRBJ2-5, with 8 bases fitting TRBD1. The CDR3 is 15 residues long. Looked up from germline, CDR1 is LNHDA and CDR2 is SQIVND (reference sequence). The variable domain in full, completed from reference TRBV19 and TRBJ2-5, reads DGGITQSPKYLFRKEGQNVTLSCEQNLNHDAMYWYRQDPGQGLRLIYYSQIVNDFQKGDIAEGYSVSREKKESFPLTVTSAQKNPTAFYLCASSAQGGLQETQYFGPGTRLLVL.

The rearrangement joins TRBV20-1 to TRBJ1-1; maybe TRBD1 (5 bases). CDR3 length equals 14 residues. CDR1 is DFQATT, CDR2 SNEGSKA, per germline (reference sequence). V was cut by 5 bases and J by 0 bases, with 13 bases left in between. The CDR3 DNA reads as TGCAGTGCTCAGGGAGTCATTATGAACACTGAAGCTTTCTTT. Amino acid sequence: CSAQGVIMNTEAFF.

This clonotype has more than one count but fewer than ten. The chain recombines TRBV24-1 with TRBJ2-1; TRBD2 matches at 8 bases. V dropped 1 base and J dropped 6; count of bases not matched to a gene: 10. Germline CDR1 is KGHDR and CDR2 is SFDVKD. The CDR3 covers 17 residues. The CDR3 sequence: CATSDFGGSGSVNEQFF. The CDR3, as DNA: TGTGCCACCAGTGATTTCGGGGGCAGCGGGAGTGTCAATGAGCAGTTCTTC.

This clonotype was picked up many times. The chain links TRBV12-3 or TRBV12-4 to TRBJ2-7, with a possible D match to TRBD2 (6 bases). The CDR3 spans 13 residues. V lost 3 bases to trimming and J lost 3 bases, with 9 bases between them. Here the CDR3 DNA reads TGTGCCAGCAGTTTTGGGCGGGGCTACGAGCAGTACTTC. It codes for CASSFGRGYEQYF.

Ten or more counts support this clonotype. The rearrangement joins TRBV12-3 or TRBV12-4 to TRBJ1-3; maybe TRBD1 (6 bases). The CDR3 is made up of 13 amino acids. V lost 6 bases, J lost 8 bases, and 14 bases lay in between. The CDR3 nucleotides read TGTGCCAGCAGCACAGGGTATCAAGACACCATATATTTT. Translated, it gives CASSTGYQDTIYF.

This clonotype showed up many times. The chain has TRBV25-1 and TRBJ2-5; D is ambiguous. Germline assignment: CDR1 MGHDK and CDR2 SYGVNS. This CDR3 is built from 12 residues. The V and J ends lost 1 base and 6 bases respectively, with 6 bases between them. Written as DNA, the CDR3 is TGTGCCAGCAGTGAATTGGGGAAGACCCAGTACTTC. It translates to CASSELGKTQYF.

This clonotype has only a few counts. This rearrangement joins TRBV30 to TRBJ1-2; TRBD1 matches at 9 bases. Germline values: CDR1 GTSNPN, CDR2 SVGIG (reference sequence). V gave up 3 bases and J gave up 4 bases; unmatched junction bases: 3. The CDR3 has 13 amino acids. CDR3 amino acids: CAWRTGGLYGYTF. The CDR3 DNA sequence: TGTGCCTGGAGGACAGGGGGTCTCTATGGCTACACCTTC. Full variable domain (rest looked up from reference TRBV30 and TRBJ1-2): SQTIHQWPATLVQPVGSPLSLECTVEGTSNPNLYWYRQAAGRGLQLLFYSVGIGQISSEVPQNLSASRPQDRQFILSSKKLLLSDSGFYLCAWRTGGLYGYTFGSGTRLTVV.

The chain employs TRBV12-3 or TRBV12-4 and TRBJ2-5, with D uncertain. V lost 8 bases and J 13 bases, leaving 17 bases between the germline ends. This CDR3 has 11 amino acids. The CDR3 here is CASGPSNRPYF. The CDR3 DNA follows: TGTGCCAGCGGGCCTTCCAATCGGCCGTACTTC.

V usage is TRBV6-1 and J usage is TRBJ1-2; the match to TRBD1 covers 8 bases. With 10 bases clipped from V and 2 bases from J, the junction kept 9 bases outside the gene matches. Germline CDR1 reads MNHNS; CDR2 reads SASEGT. The CDR3 runs to 14 residues. The CDR3 DNA follows: TGTGCCATCCTGAGGACAGGGACGAACTATGGCTACACCTTC. As protein: CAILRTGTNYGYTF.